This record concerns one TCR beta chain sequence. The antigen is undetermined. Using immunoSEQ multiplex PCR, the repertoire was profiled, and TCRdb retains in-frame clones only, with some absent. The sample has about 150,000 clones, roughly nine tenths seen once; the top ten hold approximately 5.1%. The data were taken from a study of T cell responses to AZD1222 COVID-19 vaccine. The study, taken as a whole, reports: Donors in the cohort were predominantly white British and more often female, and clonal diversity was possibly underestimated. Spike-specific TCR depth and breadth grew after two AZD1222 doses. Just a handful of AZD1222 recipients tested seropositive at baseline. Spike-spanning, vaccine-associated CD4 TCRs were dominant at 160-218 and 743-854.

The CDR3 length is 15 residues. V dropped 5 bases and J dropped 6; count of bases not matched to a gene: 6. Looked up from germline, CDR1 is SGHDT and CDR2 is YYEEEE. This sequence originates from an adult in good health. This chain joins TRBV5-6 and TRBJ2-3; 13 bases are shared with TRBD2. The material sequenced was peripheral blood, taken on day 0 of AZD1222 vaccination. CDR3 DNA: TGTGCCAGCAGTTTTAGACTAGCGGGAGGTGATACGCAGTATTTT. Translating gives CASSFRLAGGDTQYF. The full variable domain, completed using reference TRBV5-6 and TRBJ2-3, is DAGVTQSPTHLIKTRGQQVTLRCSPKSGHDTVSWYQQALGQGPQFIFQYYEEEERQRGNFPDRFSGHQFPNYSSELNVNALLLGDSALYLCASSFRLAGGDTQYFGPGTRLTVL.